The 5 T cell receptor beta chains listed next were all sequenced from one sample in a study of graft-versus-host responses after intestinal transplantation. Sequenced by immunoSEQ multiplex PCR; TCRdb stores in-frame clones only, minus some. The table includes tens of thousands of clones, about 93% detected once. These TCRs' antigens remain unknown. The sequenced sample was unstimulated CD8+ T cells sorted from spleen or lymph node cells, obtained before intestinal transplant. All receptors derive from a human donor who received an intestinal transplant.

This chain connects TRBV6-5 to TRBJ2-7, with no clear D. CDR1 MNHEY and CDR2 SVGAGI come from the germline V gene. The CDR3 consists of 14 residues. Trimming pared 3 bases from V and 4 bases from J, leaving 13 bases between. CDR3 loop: CASSYQDSIYEQYF. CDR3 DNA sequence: TGTGCCAGCAGTTATCAGGATTCCATATACGAGCAGTACTTC.

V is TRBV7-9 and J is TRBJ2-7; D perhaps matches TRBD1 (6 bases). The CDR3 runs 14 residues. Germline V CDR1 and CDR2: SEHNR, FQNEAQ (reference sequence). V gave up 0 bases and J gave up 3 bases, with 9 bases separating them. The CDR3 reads CASSLATTGYEQYF. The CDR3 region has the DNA TGTGCCAGCAGCTTAGCGACGACAGGCTACGAGCAGTACTTC.

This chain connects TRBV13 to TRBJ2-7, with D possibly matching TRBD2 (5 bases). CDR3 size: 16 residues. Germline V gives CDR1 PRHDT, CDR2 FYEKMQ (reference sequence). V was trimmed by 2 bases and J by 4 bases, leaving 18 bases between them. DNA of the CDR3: TGTGCCAGCAGCTTAATGCCTACGGCGGGCCTATACGAGCAGTACTTC. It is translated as CASSLMPTAGLYEQYF. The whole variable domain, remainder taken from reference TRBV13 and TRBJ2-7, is AAGVIQSPRHLIKEKRETATLKCYPIPRHDTVYWYQQGPGQDPQFLISFYEKMQSDKGSIPDRFSAQQFSDYHSELNMSSLELGDSALYFCASSLMPTAGLYEQYFGPGTRLTVT.

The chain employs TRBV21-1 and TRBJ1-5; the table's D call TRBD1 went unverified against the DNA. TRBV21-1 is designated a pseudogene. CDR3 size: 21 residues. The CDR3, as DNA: TGTGCCAGCAGCAAAGCCCACAGTCGCGGCAGTCCCAAGGGGAGCAATCAGCCCCAGCATTTT. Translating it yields CASSKAHSRGSPKGSNQPQHF.

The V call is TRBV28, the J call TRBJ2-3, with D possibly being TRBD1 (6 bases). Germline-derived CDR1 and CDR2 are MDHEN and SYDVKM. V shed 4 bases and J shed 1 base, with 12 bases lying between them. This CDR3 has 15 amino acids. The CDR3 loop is CASSSTGTRTDTQYF. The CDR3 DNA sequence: TGTGCCAGCAGTTCGACCGGGACACGCACAGATACGCAGTATTTT.